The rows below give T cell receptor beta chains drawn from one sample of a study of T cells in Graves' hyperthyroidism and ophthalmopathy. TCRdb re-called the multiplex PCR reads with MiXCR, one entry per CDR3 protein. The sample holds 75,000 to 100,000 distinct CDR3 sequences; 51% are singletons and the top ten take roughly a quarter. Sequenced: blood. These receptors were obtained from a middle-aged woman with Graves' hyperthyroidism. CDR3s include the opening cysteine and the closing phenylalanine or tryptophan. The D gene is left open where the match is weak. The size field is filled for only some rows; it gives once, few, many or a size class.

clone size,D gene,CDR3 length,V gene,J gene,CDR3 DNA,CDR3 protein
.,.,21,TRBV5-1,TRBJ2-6,TGCGCCAGCAGCTTGGTGGGGGCCGTAGGGGTGGGCCCCTCTGGGGCCAACGTCCAGACTTTC,CASSLVGAVGVGPSGANVQTF
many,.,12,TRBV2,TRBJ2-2,TGTGCCAGCAGTGAAGAGGGCAGGGAGCTGTTTTTT,CASSEEGRELFF
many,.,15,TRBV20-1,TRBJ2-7,TGCAGTGCTGAGACGGGGAGCGGACGCTCCTACGAGCAGTACTTC,CSAETGSGRSYEQYF
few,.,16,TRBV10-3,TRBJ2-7,TGTGCCAGCACGTCCGTTGGGACGACCTACTCCTACGAGCAGTACTTC,CASTSVGTTYSYEQYF
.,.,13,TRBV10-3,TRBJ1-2,TGTGCCATCAGTGAGTCGGGACTAGCGGGCTACACCTTC,CAISESGLAGYTF
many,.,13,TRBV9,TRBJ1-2,TGTGCCAGCAGCGTAGGGGTGAATCATGGCTACACCTTC,CASSVGVNHGYTF
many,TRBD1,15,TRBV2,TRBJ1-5,TGTGCCAGCACCAAGACAGGGAATAGCAATCAGCCCCAGCATTTT,CASTKTGNSNQPQHF
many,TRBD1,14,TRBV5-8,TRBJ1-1,TGTGCCAGCAGCCGACAGGGGGCGAGCACTGAAGCTTTCTTT,CASSRQGASTEAFF
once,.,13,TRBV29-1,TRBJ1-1,TGCAGCGTTTGGGAGGCGGGAGACACTGAAGCTTTCTTT,CSVWEAGDTEAFF
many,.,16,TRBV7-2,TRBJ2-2,TGTGCCAGCAGCCCTCGAAGAGTCGCCAACACCGGGGAGCTGTTTTTT,CASSPRRVANTGELFF
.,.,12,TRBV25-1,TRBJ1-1,TGTGCCATCGGTGGCAAAGCGCGTGAAGCTTTCTTT,CAIGGKAREAFF
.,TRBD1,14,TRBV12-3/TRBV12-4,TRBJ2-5,TGTGCCAGCAGTGGGGGACAGGGGGGAGAGACCCAGTACTTC,CASSGGQGGETQYF
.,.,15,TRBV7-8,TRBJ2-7,TGTGCCAGCAGCTCAGGCTATCAGGGGCCTGGGGAGCAGTACTTC,CASSSGYQGPGEQYF
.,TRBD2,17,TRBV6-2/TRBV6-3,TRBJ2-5,TGTGCCAGCAACCCCCTCGGACTAGCGGGAGGGCGAGAGACCCAGTACTTC,CASNPLGLAGGRETQYF
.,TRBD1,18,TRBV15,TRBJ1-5,TGTGCCAGCAGTGCCACCTCGGGACAGGGGGCTATCAATCAGCCCCAGCATTTT,CASSATSGQGAINQPQHF
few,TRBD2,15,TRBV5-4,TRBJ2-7,TGTGCCAGCAGCCCTTCTAGCGGGAGGCTGAGTGAGCAGTACTTC,CASSPSSGRLSEQYF
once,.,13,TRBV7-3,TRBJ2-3,TGTGCCAGCAGCTTAGGTATCGGAGATACGCTGTATTTT,CASSLGIGDTLYF
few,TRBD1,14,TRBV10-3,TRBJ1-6,TGTGCTAGAGATCCGGGACAGGGGGCTTCACCCCTCCACTTT,CARDPGQGASPLHF
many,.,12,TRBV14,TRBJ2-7,TGTGCCAGCAGCCCGGCAAACTACGAGCAGTACTTC,CASSPANYEQYF
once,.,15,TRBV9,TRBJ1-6,TGTGCCAGCAGCGTAGAGCCAGGGATTGGTTCACCCCTCCACTTT,CASSVEPGIGSPLHF
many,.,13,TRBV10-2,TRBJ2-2,TGCGCCAGCAGGGCAGGGTACACCGGGGAGCTGTTTTTT,CASRAGYTGELFF
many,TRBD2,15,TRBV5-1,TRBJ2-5,TGCGCCAGCTCGCAGGCGGCGGGAGGGCCGGAGACCCAGTACTTC,CASSQAAGGPETQYF
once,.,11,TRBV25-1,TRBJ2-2,TGTGCCAGCAGCCCGCAGGGGGAGCTGTTTTTT,CASSPQGELFF
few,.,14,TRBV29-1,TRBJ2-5,TGCAGCGTTGACGGGACTGGGATGTGGGAGACCCAGTACTTC,CSVDGTGMWETQYF
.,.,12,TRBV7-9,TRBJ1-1,TGTGCCAGCAGTTTTTCCGGCACCGAAGCTCTCTTT,CASSFSGTEALF
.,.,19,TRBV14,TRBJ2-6,TGTGCCAGCAGCGCGGGACCGCACCTAAGGGTCCCTGGGGCCAACGTCCTGACTTTC,CASSAGPHLRVPGANVLTF
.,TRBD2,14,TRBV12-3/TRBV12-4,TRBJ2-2,TGTGCCAGCAGTTATTTTCGGGGGGCCGGGGAGCTGTTTTTT,CASSYFRGAGELFF
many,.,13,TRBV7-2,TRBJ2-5,TGTGCCAGCAGCTTATCAGGCGGGGAGACCCAGTACTTC,CASSLSGGETQYF
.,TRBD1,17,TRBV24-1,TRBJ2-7,TGTGCCACCAGTGAATCCGGGACAGGGCCATCGACCTACGAGCAGTACTTC,CATSESGTGPSTYEQYF
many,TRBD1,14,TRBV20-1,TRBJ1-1,TGCAGTGCTATACACAGGGGGCTAAGTGGTGAAGCTTTCTTT,CSAIHRGLSGEAFF
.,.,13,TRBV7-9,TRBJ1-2,TGTGCCAGCAGCTTAGGACGCGGCCTAGGCTACACCTTC,CASSLGRGLGYTF
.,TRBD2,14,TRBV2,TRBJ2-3,TGTGCCAGCATCGGCCTAGCGGGCACAGATACGCAGTATTTT,CASIGLAGTDTQYF
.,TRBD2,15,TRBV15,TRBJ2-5,TGTGCCACCAGCAGATGGGGGGGAACCCAAGAGACCCAGTACTTC,CATSRWGGTQETQYF
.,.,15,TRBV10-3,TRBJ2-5,TGTGCCATCAGTGAGGAAGGGGCAACCCAAGAGACCCAGTACTTC,CAISEEGATQETQYF
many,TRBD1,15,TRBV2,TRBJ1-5,TGTGCCAGCAGGCTAATCGGGACAGCCAATCAGCCCCAGCATTTT,CASRLIGTANQPQHF
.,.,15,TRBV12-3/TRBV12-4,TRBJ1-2,TGTGCCAGCAGTCCTATAGCGGGAGGCGGCTCTGGCTACACCTTC,CASSPIAGGGSGYTF
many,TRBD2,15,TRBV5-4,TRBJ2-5,TGTGCCAGCAGCTTAGGAGCGGGGGACCAAGAGACCCAGTACTTC,CASSLGAGDQETQYF
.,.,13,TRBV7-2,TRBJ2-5,TGTGCCAGCAGCAAAACAGGGAAAGAGACCCAGTACTTC,CASSKTGKETQYF
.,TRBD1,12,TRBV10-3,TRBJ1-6,TGTGCTACTGGACAGGGCGATTCACCCCTCCACTTT,CATGQGDSPLHF
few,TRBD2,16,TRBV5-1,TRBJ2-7,TGCGCCAGCAGCGGACGACTAGCCTCGGGTCTCTACGAGCAGTACTTC,CASSGRLASGLYEQYF
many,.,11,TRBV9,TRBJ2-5,TGTGCCAGCGGGAGAGGAGAGACCCAGTACTTC,CASGRGETQYF
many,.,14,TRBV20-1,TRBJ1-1,TGCAGTGCTAGAAGGGCGGCAGTAAACACTGAAGCTTTCTTT,CSARRAAVNTEAFF
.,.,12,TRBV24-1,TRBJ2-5,TGTGCCACCAGTGACGGCAATCAGCCCCAGTACTTC,CATSDGNQPQYF
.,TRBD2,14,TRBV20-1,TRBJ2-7,TGCAGTGCTGCCAGCCTAGCGGGAGCCAGGAAGCAGTACTTC,CSAASLAGARKQYF
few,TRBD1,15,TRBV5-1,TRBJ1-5,TGCGCCAGCAGCTTGGTAGGACAGGGGGGACAGCCCCAGCATTTT,CASSLVGQGGQPQHF
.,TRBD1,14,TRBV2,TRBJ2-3,TGTGCCAGAGCCGGGACAGGGCATCCAGATACGCAGTATTTT,CARAGTGHPDTQYF
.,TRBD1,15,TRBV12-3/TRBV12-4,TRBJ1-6,TGTGCCAGCAGTTCCGGGACAGGGATGGGTTCACCCCTCCACTTT,CASSSGTGMGSPLHF
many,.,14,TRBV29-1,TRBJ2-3,TGCAGCGCCTCGAGACCCGGGGAGACAGATACGCAGTATTTT,CSASRPGETDTQYF
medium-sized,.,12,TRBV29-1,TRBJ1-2,TGCAGCGTCGAGGAGGACACTAATGGCTACACCTTC,CSVEEDTNGYTF
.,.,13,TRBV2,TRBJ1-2,TGTGCCAGCAGTTCTGAAGGGGCCTATGGCTACACCTTC,CASSSEGAYGYTF
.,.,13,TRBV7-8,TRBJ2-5,TGTGCCAGCAGCTTAACGACCGGGGAGACCCAGTACTTC,CASSLTTGETQYF
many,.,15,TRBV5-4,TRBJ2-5,TGTGCCAGCAGCTTGGGGCAGGGAGCACGAGAGACCCAGTACTTC,CASSLGQGARETQYF
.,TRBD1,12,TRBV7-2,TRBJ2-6,TGTGCCAGCAGTCAGGGGGCCTACGTCCTGACTTTC,CASSQGAYVLTF
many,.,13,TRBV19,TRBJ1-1,TGTGCCAGTAGTGGTAGGGCGAACACTGAAGCTTTCTTT,CASSGRANTEAFF
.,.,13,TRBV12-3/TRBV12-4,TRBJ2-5,TGTGCCAGCAGTCCCTGGGGGCAGGAAAAACTGTACTTC,CASSPWGQEKLYF
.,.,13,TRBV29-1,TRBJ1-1,TGCAGCGTTGAGGAGGGAAGGAACACTGAAGCTTTCTTC,CSVEEGRNTEAFF
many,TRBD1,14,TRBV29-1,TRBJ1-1,TGCAGCGTTGAGGACAGGGGGTTTTTGGTTCGGGCTTTCTTT,CSVEDRGFLVRAFF